This T cell receptor beta chain emerged from a study of blood T cell repertoires in COVID-19. Trimming cost V 0 bases and J 9 bases, with 12 bases left between them. The CDR3 consists of 14 residues. Germline V CDR1 and CDR2: MNHEY, SVGAGI. Original processing methods: The assay estimated nucleated cells by amplifying reference gene primers. The repertoire was sequenced with immunoSEQ multiplex PCR; TCRdb's copy has only in-frame clones and lacks some. Clone size and the V and J calls come from that table; the DNA yielded D and trimming. The profile shows roughly 250,000 clones, 87% of them singletons.

The material sequenced was peripheral blood. V is TRBV6-5 and J is TRBJ1-5; possible D gene TRBD1, 6 bases. This TCR came from a woman in her fifties or sixties with acute or convalescent COVID-19. In DNA, the CDR3 is TGTGCCAGCAGTTACTCAACAGGGTGGAGGCCCCAGCATTTT. It encodes CASSYSTGWRPQHF.